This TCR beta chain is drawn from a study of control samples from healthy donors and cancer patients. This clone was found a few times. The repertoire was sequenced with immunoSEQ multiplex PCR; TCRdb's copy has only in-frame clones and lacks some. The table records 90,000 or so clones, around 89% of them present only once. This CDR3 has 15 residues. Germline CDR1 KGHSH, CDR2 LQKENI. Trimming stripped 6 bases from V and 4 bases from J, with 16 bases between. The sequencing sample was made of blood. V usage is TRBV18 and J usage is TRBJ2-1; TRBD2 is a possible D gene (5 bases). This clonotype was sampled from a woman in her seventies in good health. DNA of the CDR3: TGTGCCAGCTCTCAACTAGACTCCATTTACAATGAGCAGTTCTTC. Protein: CASSQLDSIYNEQFF.